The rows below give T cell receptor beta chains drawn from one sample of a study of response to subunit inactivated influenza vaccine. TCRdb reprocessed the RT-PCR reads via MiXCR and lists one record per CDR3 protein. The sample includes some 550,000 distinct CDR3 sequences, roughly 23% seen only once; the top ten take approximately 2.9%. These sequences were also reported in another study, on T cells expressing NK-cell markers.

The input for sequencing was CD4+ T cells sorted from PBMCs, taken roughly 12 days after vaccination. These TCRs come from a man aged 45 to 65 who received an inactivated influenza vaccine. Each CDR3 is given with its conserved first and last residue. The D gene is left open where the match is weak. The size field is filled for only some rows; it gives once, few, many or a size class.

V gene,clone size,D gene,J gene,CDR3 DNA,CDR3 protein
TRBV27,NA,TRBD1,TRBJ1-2,TGTGCCAGCAGACAAACAGGGACAGAAGATGGCTACACCTTC,CASRQTGTEDGYTF
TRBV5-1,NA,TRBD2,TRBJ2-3,TGCGCCAGCCGCGAGGCTAGCGGGGGGTATACGCAGTATTTT,CASREASGGYTQYF
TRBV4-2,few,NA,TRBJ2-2,TGTGCCAGCAGCCAAGGCGAGTTTTCGCGGGAGAACACCGGGGAGCTGTTTTTT,CASSQGEFSRENTGELFF
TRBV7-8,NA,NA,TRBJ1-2,TGTGCCAGCAGCTTATGGGGCAACGGCTACACCTTC,CASSLWGNGYTF
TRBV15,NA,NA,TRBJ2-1,TGTGCCACCAGCAGAGACAGGGTGCGTTCCAATGAGCAGTTCTTC,CATSRDRVRSNEQFF
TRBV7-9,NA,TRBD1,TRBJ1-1,TGTGCCAGCAGCCAAAAGGGGTGGGGACAGCAGAACACTGAAGCTTTCTTT,CASSQKGWGQQNTEAFF
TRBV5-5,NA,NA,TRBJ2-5,TGTGCCAGCAGCTGGGGGGGACAGCACCAAGAGACCCAGTACTTC,CASSWGGQHQETQYF
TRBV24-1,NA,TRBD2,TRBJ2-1,TGTGCCACCAGTGATTTCACTAGCGGGCCCTACAATGAGCAGTTCTTC,CATSDFTSGPYNEQFF
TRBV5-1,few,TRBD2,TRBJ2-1,TGCGCCAGCAGCTTCAGGCAGGCCCGGACTAGCTACAATGAGCAGTTCTTC,CASSFRQARTSYNEQFF
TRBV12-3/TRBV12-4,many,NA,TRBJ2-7,TGTGCCAGCAGTCCTCAGGGGGGATACGAGCAGTACTTC,CASSPQGGYEQYF
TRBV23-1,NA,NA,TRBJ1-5,TGCGCCAGCAGTCACTTACAGGGCAATCAGCCCCAGCATTTT,CASSHLQGNQPQHF
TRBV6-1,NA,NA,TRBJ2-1,TGTGCCAGCTCGGAAGGGGGGGGGAATGGAGATGAGCAGTTCTTC,CASSEGGGNGDEQFF
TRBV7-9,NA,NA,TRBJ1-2,TGTGCCAGCAGCTATACCGGGACGGCGGGTGGCTACACCTTC,CASSYTGTAGGYTF
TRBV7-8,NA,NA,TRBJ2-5,TGTGCCAGCAGCTTACGACAGCCCCAAGAGACCCAGTACTTC,CASSLRQPQETQYF
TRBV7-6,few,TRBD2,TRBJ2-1,TGTGCCAGCAGCTTAGTACTCGCGGGGGGCCTAAGCTCCTACAATGAGCAGTTCTTC,CASSLVLAGGLSSYNEQFF
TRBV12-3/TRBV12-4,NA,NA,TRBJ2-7,TGTGCCAGCAGTTTAGAGCAACTCTCCTACGAGCAGTACTTC,CASSLEQLSYEQYF
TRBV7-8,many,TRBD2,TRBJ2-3,TGTGCCAGCAGCTTAATGTCGGGAGGGCCTTCAGATACGCAGTATTTT,CASSLMSGGPSDTQYF
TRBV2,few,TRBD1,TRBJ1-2,TGTGCCAGCAGGGGGACAGGGGACCGAAACTATGGCTACACCTTC,CASRGTGDRNYGYTF
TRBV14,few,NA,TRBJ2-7,TGTGCCAGCAGCCAAGATTTGGCGGGGAGGACCTACGAGCAGTACTTC,CASSQDLAGRTYEQYF
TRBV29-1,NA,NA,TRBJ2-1,TGCAGCGTTGCAGGGGCTGCTTTTGAGCAGTTCTTC,CSVAGAAFEQFF
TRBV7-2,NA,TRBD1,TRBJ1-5,TGTGCCAGCAGCCCCAATACAGGGGGCGCCCAGCCCCAGCATTTT,CASSPNTGGAQPQHF
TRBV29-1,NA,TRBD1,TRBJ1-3,TGCAGCGTTAGGCAGGGGGCTGGAAACACCATATATTTT,CSVRQGAGNTIYF
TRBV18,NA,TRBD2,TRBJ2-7,TGTGCCAGCTCACCCGGACTAGCGGGCCCCTTCGGGGAGCAGTACTTC,CASSPGLAGPFGEQYF
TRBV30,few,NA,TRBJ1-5,TGTGCCTGGAGTTGGACGGGCGGGGCGTGGAATCAGCCCCAGCATTTT,CAWSWTGGAWNQPQHF
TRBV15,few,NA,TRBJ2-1,TGTGCCACCAGCGGACAAACCTACAATGAGCAGTTCTTC,CATSGQTYNEQFF
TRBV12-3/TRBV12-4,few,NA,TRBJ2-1,TGTGCCACCAAAACATCCGGGACGGAGCAGTTCTTC,CATKTSGTEQFF
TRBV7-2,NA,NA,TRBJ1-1,TGTGCCAGCAGCCAGCCCGGGACACCTGAAGCTTTCTTT,CASSQPGTPEAFF
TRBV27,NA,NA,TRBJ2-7,TGTGCCAGCAGTTCCCTTGGGGCTTCCTACGAGCAGTACTTC,CASSSLGASYEQYF
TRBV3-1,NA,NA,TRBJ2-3,TGTGCCAGCAGCCAGGACTTGTCCCGTAGCACAGATACGCAGTATTTT,CASSQDLSRSTDTQYF
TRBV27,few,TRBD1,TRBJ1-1,TGTGCCAGCAGGAAGACAGGGGCCATGAACACTGAAGCTTTCTTT,CASRKTGAMNTEAFF
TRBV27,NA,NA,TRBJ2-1,TGTGCCAGCAGTTCCTACTACAATGAGCAGTTCTTC,CASSSYYNEQFF
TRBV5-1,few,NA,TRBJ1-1,TGCGCCAGCAGCTTGTTACAGGGTAGCACTGAAGCTTTCTTT,CASSLLQGSTEAFF
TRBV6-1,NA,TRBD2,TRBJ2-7,TGTGCCAGCAGGACTAGCGGGAGATCTCCCGAGCAGTACTTC,CASRTSGRSPEQYF
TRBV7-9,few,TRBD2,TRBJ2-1,TGTGCCAGCAGCTTTGGGGGAGCGGGAGCGTACAATGAGCAGTTCTTC,CASSFGGAGAYNEQFF
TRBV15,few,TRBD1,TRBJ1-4,TGTGCCACCAGCAGGGGGGGACAGGGGGAAAAACTGTTTTTT,CATSRGGQGEKLFF
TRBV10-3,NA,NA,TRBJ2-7,TGTGCCATCAGTGTAGCCAGAGCGAGTGAGCAGTACTTC,CAISVARASEQYF
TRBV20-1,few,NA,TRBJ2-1,TGCAGTGCTCGTAGAGGAGCTAGTAATTACTACAATGAGCAGTTCTTC,CSARRGASNYYNEQFF
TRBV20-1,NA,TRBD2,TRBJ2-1,TGCAGTGCTAGAGCTATAGCGGGGGGGCCCGGGTTGTTCTTC,CSARAIAGGPGLFF
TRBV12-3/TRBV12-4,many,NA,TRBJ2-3,TGTGCCAGCAGCTTTGGTCGTAGCGGAAGGATGCATACGCAGTATTTT,CASSFGRSGRMHTQYF
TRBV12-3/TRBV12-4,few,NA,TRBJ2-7,TGTGCCAGCACTTTCAACTCCTACGAGCAGTACTTC,CASTFNSYEQYF
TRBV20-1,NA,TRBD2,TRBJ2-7,TGCAGTGCTAGAGTTAGTGGGGGGGTAGGCGAGCAGTACTTC,CSARVSGGVGEQYF
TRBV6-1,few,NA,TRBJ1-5,TGTGCCAGCACCATACTCACGGATCAGCCCCAGCATTTT,CASTILTDQPQHF
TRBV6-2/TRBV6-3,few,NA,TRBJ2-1,TGTGCCACCCATTCGCCAGCGGAGGGCAAAGATGAGCAGTTCTTC,CATHSPAEGKDEQFF
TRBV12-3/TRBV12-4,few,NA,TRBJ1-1,TGTGCCAGCAGTTTGGGGGGGAAGGCCACTGAAGCTTTCTTT,CASSLGGKATEAFF
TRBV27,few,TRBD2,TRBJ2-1,TGTGCCAGCAGTTTACCCTTGGGGGGGTCTCACAATGAGCAGTTCTTC,CASSLPLGGSHNEQFF
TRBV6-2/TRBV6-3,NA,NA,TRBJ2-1,TGTGCCAGCAGACCCCGACGGGAGAGTGAGCAGTTCTTC,CASRPRRESEQFF
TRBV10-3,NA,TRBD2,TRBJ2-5,TGTGCCATCAGTCGGGAGGGGGAGACCCAGTACTTC,CAISREGETQYF
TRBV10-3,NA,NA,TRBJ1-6,TGTGCCATCAGTGACGAGGGAGGTAATTCACCCCTCCACTTT,CAISDEGGNSPLHF
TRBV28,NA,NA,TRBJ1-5,TGTGCCAGCAGTCCCCAGGGGAATAGCAATCAGCCCCAGCATTTT,CASSPQGNSNQPQHF
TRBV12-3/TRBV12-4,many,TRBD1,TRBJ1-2,TGTGCCAGCAGCTTACAGGGGAACTATGGCTACACTTTC,CASSLQGNYGYTF
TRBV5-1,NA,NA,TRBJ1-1,TGCGCCAGCAGCTCGGTACCGAACACTGAAGCTTTCTTT,CASSSVPNTEAFF
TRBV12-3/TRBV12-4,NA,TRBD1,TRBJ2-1,TGTGCCAGCAGGGATCGGACAGGGTCCAATGAGCAGTTCTTC,CASRDRTGSNEQFF